One TCR beta chain is described in this entry. Its antigen is unknown. The data were obtained in a study of cytomegalovirus exposure and HLA in healthy donors. Study-wide results and limits: Most observed TCR sequences were rare, whereas some public TCRs were detected in many donors. In a later analysis, V- and J-gene trimming of beta chains associated with a DCLRE1C missense variant, replicated independently. Sequencing likely caused a cluster of highly shared sequence variants. It was about 150 TCR beta chains that were listed as cytomegalovirus-associated.

With 60 Vbeta and 13 Jbeta primers, the PCR was carried out. TCRdb keeps only in-frame clones here, not all; method: immunoSEQ multiplex PCR. Of some 160,000 clones in the sample, 65% to 85% were seen once. The germline V and J ends were trimmed by 5 bases and 0 bases, with 10 bases remaining between them. CDR1 and CDR2 (germline): KGHSH, LQKENI. The CDR3 has 14 residues. The chain links TRBV18 to TRBJ1-1; TRBD1 is a possible D gene (5 bases). This clonotype originated in a woman aged 40 to 50 in good health and CMV-seropositive. Sequenced material: PBMCs. The CDR3 is CASSETVMNTEAFF. CDR3 DNA: TGTGCCAGCTCAGAGACAGTGATGAACACTGAAGCTTTCTTT.